A single count supports the clone carrying this T cell receptor beta chain. Antigen: not known. Before being chosen for sequencing, patients had shown CD8+CD57+ cell expansion by flow cytometry. As a group, the patients uniformly had severe acquired aplastic anemia. Patients had not yet gotten any therapy when their blood was taken for sampling. The template used for profiling TCR beta VDJ and CDR3 was genomic DNA. A single record per CDR3 protein comes from TCRdb applying MiXCR to the reads. Of 150,000 to 200,000 distinct CDR3 sequences listed, 40% to 50% are singletons. This CDR3 is 15 amino acids long. Trimming cost V 2 bases and J 0 bases, with 11 bases left between them. The germline V gene encodes CDR1 ENHRY and CDR2 SYGVKD. The sample is drawn from a study of CD8+CD57+ T cells in acquired aplastic anemia. Study as a whole: Average DNA yield from sorted CD4+ and CD8+ cells was about 3.2 ug. Study-wide results and limits: Patients had twenty-nine CD8+ CDR3 sequences in common with controls (the shared set).

This clonotype was obtained from a human donor with aplastic anemia. J is TRBJ2-7 and V is TRBV10-3; tentatively, D is TRBD2 (6 bases). Sequences were obtained from sorted CD4+, CD8+, or CD8+CD57+ T cells (not recorded which) from PBMCs. CDR3 amino acids: CAISETGDSSYEQYF. The CDR3 bases are TGTGCCATCAGTGAGACGGGGGATAGCTCCTACGAGCAGTACTTC.